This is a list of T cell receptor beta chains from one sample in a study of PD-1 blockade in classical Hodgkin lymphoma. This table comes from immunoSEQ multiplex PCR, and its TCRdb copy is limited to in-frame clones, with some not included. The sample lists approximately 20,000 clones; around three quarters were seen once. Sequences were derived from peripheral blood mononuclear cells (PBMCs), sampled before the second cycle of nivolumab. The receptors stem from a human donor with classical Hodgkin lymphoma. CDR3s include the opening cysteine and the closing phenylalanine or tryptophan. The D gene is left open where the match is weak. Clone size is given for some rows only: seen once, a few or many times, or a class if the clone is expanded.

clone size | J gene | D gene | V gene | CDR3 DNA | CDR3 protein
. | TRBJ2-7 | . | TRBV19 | TGTGCCAGTAGTATCCCGGGACATGGTCTCTACGAGCAGTACTTC | CASSIPGHGLYEQYF
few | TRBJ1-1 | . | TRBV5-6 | TGTGCCAGCAGCTTGGAGGCAGGGAACACTGAAGCTTTCTTT | CASSLEAGNTEAFF
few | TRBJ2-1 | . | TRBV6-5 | TGTGCCAGCCGGCGGGATATGTACAATGAGCAGTTCTTC | CASRRDMYNEQFF
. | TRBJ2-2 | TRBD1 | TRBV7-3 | TGTGCCAGCAGCTCCGGACAGGGGGCTCCGGGGGAGCTGTTTTTT | CASSSGQGAPGELFF
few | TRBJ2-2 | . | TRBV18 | TGTGCCAGCTCACCACGGACGGATTACGGGGAGCTGTTTTTT | CASSPRTDYGELFF
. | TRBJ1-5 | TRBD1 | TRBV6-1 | TGTGCCAGCAGTGAGCAACAGGGGAGCAATCAGCCCCAGCATTTT | CASSEQQGSNQPQHF
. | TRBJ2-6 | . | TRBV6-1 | TGTGCCAGCAGTGGGCGGGGCGGGGTGAGCTCTGGGGCCAACGTCCTGACTTTC | CASSGRGGVSSGANVLTF
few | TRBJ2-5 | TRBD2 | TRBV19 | TGTGCCAGTAGGCCGGGAGGGAGGATGCAAGAGACCCAGTACTTC | CASRPGGRMQETQYF
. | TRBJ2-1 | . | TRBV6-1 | TGTGCCAGCAGTGAAGCGTTAGGGTGGTTCTTC | CASSEALGWFF
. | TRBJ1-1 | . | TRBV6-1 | TGTGCCAGCAGGCCGTACAGGGAGATTAACACTGAAGCTTTCTTT | CASRPYREINTEAFF
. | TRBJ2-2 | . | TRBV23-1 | TGCGCCAGCAGTCAGCCCCGGGCGGGGCAGTTCACCGGGGAGCTGTTTTTT | CASSQPRAGQFTGELFF
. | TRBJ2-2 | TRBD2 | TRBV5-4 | TGTGCCAGCAGCCGAAAAGCGGGAGTGAGCACCGGGGAGCTGTTTTTT | CASSRKAGVSTGELFF
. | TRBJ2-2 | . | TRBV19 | TGTGCCAGTAGTATAGACGTAGCGTCCGGGGAGCTGTTTTTT | CASSIDVASGELFF
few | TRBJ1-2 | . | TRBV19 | TGTGCCAGTAGCCCTTTTGGGGGCCCTAACTATGGCTACACCTTC | CASSPFGGPNYGYTF
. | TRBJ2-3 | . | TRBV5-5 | TGTGCCAGCAGCTTGGCCACTAGCACAGATACGCAGTATTTT | CASSLATSTDTQYF
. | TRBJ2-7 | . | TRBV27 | TGTGCCAGCAGTTCGGGCCCAGGCTACGAGCAGTACTTC | CASSSGPGYEQYF
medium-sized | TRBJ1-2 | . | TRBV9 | TGTGCCAGCAGTCCCGAAGGCGTATATGGCTACACCTTC | CASSPEGVYGYTF
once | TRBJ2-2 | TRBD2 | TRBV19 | TGTGCCAGTAGTATATTTGCGGGAGGAAACACCGGGGAGCTGTTTTTT | CASSIFAGGNTGELFF
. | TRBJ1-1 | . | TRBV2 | TGTGCCAGCAGTGAGGGCCCCGAAGCTTTCTTT | CASSEGPEAFF
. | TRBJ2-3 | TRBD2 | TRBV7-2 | TGTGCCAGCAGAATTAGCGGGAGCTGGGGGACAGATACGCAGTATTTT | CASRISGSWGTDTQYF
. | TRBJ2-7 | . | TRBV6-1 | TGTGCCAGCAGTGAGCAGGGCCTCCAGTCGTCCTACGAGCAGTACTTC | CASSEQGLQSSYEQYF
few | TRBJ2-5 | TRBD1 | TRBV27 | TGTGCCAGCAGTACCCCGGGACAGGGGGGGACCCAGTACTTC | CASSTPGQGGTQYF
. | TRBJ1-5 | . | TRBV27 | TGTGCCAGCAGCCTGATACAGGGTAATCAGCCCCAGCATTTT | CASSLIQGNQPQHF
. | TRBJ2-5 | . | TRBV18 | TGTGCCAGCTCACCACCCCGGACAGCCCCCAGCGAGACCCAGTACTTC | CASSPPRTAPSETQYF
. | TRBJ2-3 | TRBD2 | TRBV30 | TGTGCCTGGAGTGTAAAGAGCGGGAGGGCCTTGGGTACGCAGTATTTT | CAWSVKSGRALGTQYF
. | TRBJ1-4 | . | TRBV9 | TGTGCCAGCAGTTATTCGGCAACTAATGAAAAACTGTTTTTT | CASSYSATNEKLFF
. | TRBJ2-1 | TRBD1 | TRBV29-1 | TGCAGCGTAGGGGACAGGGAGGATGAGCAGTTCTTC | CSVGDREDEQFF
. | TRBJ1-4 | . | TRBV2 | TGTGCCAAGAGACTACGGGAAAAACTGTTTTTT | CAKRLREKLFF
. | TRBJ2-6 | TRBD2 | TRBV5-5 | TGTGCCAGCAGCTTGTCCCTAGCGGGAGGGCTTGGGGCCAACGTCCTGACTTTC | CASSLSLAGGLGANVLTF
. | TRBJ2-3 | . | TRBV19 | TGTGCCAGTAGTATAAATAGGGCGACAGATACGCAGTATTTT | CASSINRATDTQYF
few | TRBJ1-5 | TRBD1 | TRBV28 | TGTGCCAGCAGTTCCCCGGGACAGGGAGGTCAGCCCCAGCATTTT | CASSSPGQGGQPQHF
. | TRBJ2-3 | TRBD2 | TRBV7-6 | TGTGCCAGCAGCTCGGGACTAGCGGGAGGGCAGGCAGATACGCAGTATTTT | CASSSGLAGGQADTQYF
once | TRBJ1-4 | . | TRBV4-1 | TGCGCCAGCAGCCAAGAGCGGGGATCCGAAAAACTGTTTTTT | CASSQERGSEKLFF
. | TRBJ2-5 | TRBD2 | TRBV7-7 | TGTGCTAGCAGCCGAGCGGGAGAACAAGAGACCCAGTACTTC | CASSRAGEQETQYF